The 24 T cell receptor beta chains given below trace back to one sample, sequenced in a study of neoadjuvant anti-PD-1 for oral cavity cancer. Generated by immunoSEQ multiplex PCR, the TCRdb table keeps only in-frame clones and is missing some. This table holds some 14,000 clones, about two thirds found once. As to time point: after neoadjuvant nivolumab, at surgical resection. Sequenced material: PBMCs, taken after nivolumab (anti-PD-1) treatment. These receptors were obtained from a person aged 40 to 85 with oral cavity squamous cell carcinoma.

The chain employs TRBV5-1 and TRBJ2-3; 11 bases line up with TRBD1. V gave up 7 bases and J gave up 4 bases; unmatched junction bases: 8. The CDR3 totals 15 residues. Germline CDR1 reads SGHRS; CDR2 reads YFSETQ. DNA of the CDR3: TGCGCCAGCGCTTCTGGGACAGGGGGATCAGATACGCAGTATTTT. Protein product: CASASGTGGSDTQYF.

The CDR3 reads CAHGGGLYGYTF. The CDR3 bases are TGTGCCCACGGCGGCGGACTCTATGGCTACACCTTC. The rearrangement uses TRBV28 and TRBJ1-2, with D unclear. This CDR3 contains 12 residues. The V end lost 11 bases, the J end lost 4 bases, and 14 bases lay between the germline ends. Germline-derived CDR1 and CDR2 are MDHEN and SYDVKM.

This chain joins TRBV7-9 and TRBJ2-2; no reliable D call. Trimming removed 6 bases at V and 1 base at J, with 3 bases between. Germline CDR1 is SEHNR and CDR2 is FQNEAQ (reference sequence). CDR3 length: 12 residues. DNA for the CDR3: TGTGCCAGCAGACGGAACACCGGGGAGCTGTTTTTT. This gives the protein CASRRNTGELFF.

DNA of the CDR3: TGTGCCAGCAAAGACAGGGGCTCGAGCACCGGGGAGCTGTTTTTT. Protein product: CASKDRGSSTGELFF. The chain has TRBV7-9 and TRBJ2-2; 8 positions match TRBD1. The J segment lost 4 bases and the V segment lost 7 bases, leaving 8 bases of the junction unmatched. Germline loops: CDR1 SEHNR, CDR2 FQNEAQ (reference sequence). CDR3 length: 15 residues.

The V gene is TRBV7-2, the J gene TRBJ2-7; D uncertain. Germline V gene sequence: CDR1 SGHTA, CDR2 FQGNSA. V lost 3 bases and J 3 bases, leaving 9 bases between the germline ends. The CDR3 is made up of 13 amino acids. CDR3 sequence (DNA): TGTGCCAGCAGCTTCAGTCAGAGCTACGAGCAGTACTTC. It is translated as CASSFSQSYEQYF.

The chain has TRBV19 and TRBJ2-1; 8 positions agree with TRBD1. Germline CDR1 and CDR2: LNHDA and SQIVND (reference sequence). This CDR3 has 12 residues. V lost 4 bases, J lost 10 bases, and 3 bases stayed unmatched. CDR3 sequence: CASSRDRGEQFF. The CDR3 DNA reads TGTGCCAGTAGTAGAGACAGGGGCGAGCAGTTCTTC.

The V call is TRBV27, the J call TRBJ2-2; 9 bases align to TRBD1. From germline, CDR1 is MNHEY and CDR2 SMNVEV (reference sequence). The CDR3 spans 17 residues. Unmatched junction bases numbered 4, after V lost 0 bases and J lost 2 bases. CDR3 coding DNA: TGTGCCAGCAGTTTATCCACGGGACAGGGTAACACCGGGGAGCTGTTTTTT. It is translated as CASSLSTGQGNTGELFF.

This chain connects TRBV11-3 to TRBJ2-1, with TRBD2 matching 9 bases. The ends lost 1 base at V and 5 bases at J; junction bases unmatched: 9. This CDR3 region has 17 residues. Looked up from germline, CDR1 is SGHNT and CDR2 is YENEEA. The CDR3 bases are TGTGCCAGCAGCTTAGGTAGCGGGAGCTGGGTGGACAATGAGCAGTTCTTC. Translated, it gives CASSLGSGSWVDNEQFF.

V is TRBV27 and J is TRBJ1-1; 7 nucleotides agree with TRBD1. Germline CDR1 is MNHEY and CDR2 is SMNVEV (reference sequence). The junction had 3 bases not matched to a gene; V was cut back by 5 bases and J by 0 bases. The CDR3 is 14 amino acids. The CDR3 protein is CASSRDRLNTEAFF. In DNA form, the CDR3 reads TGTGCCAGCAGTCGGGACAGATTGAACACTGAAGCTTTCTTT.

DNA for the CDR3: TGTGCCAGCACCCTAGGGGGAACCTACGAGCAGTACTTC. Translating gives CASTLGGTYEQYF. This chain joins TRBV28 and TRBJ2-7; D may be TRBD1 (6 bases). This CDR3 contains 13 residues. V dropped 7 bases and J dropped 2 bases, with 12 bases sitting between them. The germline V gene has CDR1 MDHEN and CDR2 SYDVKM.

In nucleotides, the CDR3 is TGTGCCAGCAGCTTATATCCTTCAGTAGACACTGAAGCTTTCTTT. It codes for CASSLYPSVDTEAFF. V gene TRBV7-3 combines with J gene TRBJ1-1; no firm D call. The CDR3 totals 15 residues. Germline values: CDR1 SGHTA, CDR2 FQGTGA. The V end lost 2 bases, the J end lost 3 bases, and 13 bases lay between the germline ends.

The chain couples TRBV10-3 to TRBJ1-1; D may be TRBD1 (6 bases). Trimming left V 8 bases short and J 1 base short, with 8 bases between. The CDR3 totals 12 residues. Germline V lookup: CDR1 ENHRY, CDR2 SYGVKD. The CDR3 spells CAIGGGNTEAFF. The CDR3 nucleotides read TGTGCCATCGGGGGCGGGAACACTGAAGCTTTCTTT.

J is TRBJ2-7 and V is TRBV27; 10 nucleotides agree with TRBD2. The V gene's germline CDR1 is MNHEY and CDR2 SMNVEV (reference sequence). The CDR3 has 15 residues. V lost 3 bases to trimming and J lost 2 bases; unmatched junction nucleotides: 4. This CDR3 reads CASSFTAGGPYEQYF. The CDR3 region has the DNA TGTGCCAGCAGTTTCACAGCGGGAGGGCCCTACGAGCAGTACTTC.

This clone has only a few counts. The chain links TRBV5-1 to TRBJ1-2; 8 nucleotides align to TRBD1. CDR1 and CDR2 from the germline V gene are SGHRS and YFSETQ. The CDR3 has 14 residues. Trimming at V came to 2 bases and at J to 4 bases, leaving 4 bases not matched to a gene. The CDR3 reads CASSLQGVAYGYTF. CDR3 coding DNA: TGCGCCAGCAGCTTACAGGGGGTTGCCTATGGCTACACCTTC.

This clone was counted only a few times. The CDR3 region has the DNA TGTGCCAGCAGCACTAACTATGGCTACACCTTC. It yields the protein CASSTNYGYTF. The V gene is TRBV7-9, the J gene TRBJ1-2, with no clear D. The CDR3 is 11 amino acids. Germline CDR1 and CDR2: SEHNR and FQNEAQ (reference sequence). The V end lost 5 bases, the J end lost 0 bases, and 1 base lay between the germline ends.

The rearrangement joins TRBV5-6 to TRBJ1-1, with TRBD1 identical over 9 bases. Trimming cost V 3 bases and J 4 bases; bases outside gene matches: 4. This CDR3 has 14 residues. Germline CDR1 SGHDT, CDR2 YYEEEE. This chain's CDR3 is CASSYRDRATEAFF. In DNA, the CDR3 is TGTGCCAGCAGCTACCGGGACAGGGCCACTGAAGCTTTCTTT.

The chain combines TRBV6-6 with TRBJ1-1, with unresolved D. This CDR3 contains 13 residues. Between the trimmed V and J ends, which lost 5 bases and 0 bases, there was a span of 7 bases. From germline, CDR1 is MNHNY and CDR2 SVGAGI (reference sequence). Here the CDR3 DNA reads TGTGCCAGCAGTCGGCAGATGAACACTGAAGCTTTCTTT. Translating it yields CASSRQMNTEAFF.

The chain recombines TRBV29-1 with TRBJ1-1; TRBD1 agrees at 7 bases. The CDR3 extends over 14 amino acids. Unmatched junction bases numbered 7, after V lost 4 bases and J lost 2 bases. Germline loops: CDR1 SQVTM, CDR2 ANQGSEA. The CDR3 DNA follows: TGCAGCGTTGTGCTTCAGGGGGTAAACACTGAAGCTTTCTTT. Its protein product is CSVVLQGVNTEAFF.

J is TRBJ1-2 and V is TRBV7-9; 8 positions agree with TRBD1. The germline CDR1 and CDR2 sequences are SEHNR and FQNEAQ (reference sequence). V gave up 5 bases and J gave up 2 bases; unmatched junction bases: 7. The CDR3 runs 15 residues. DNA of the CDR3: TGTGCCAGCAGCCAGGACAGGGAGGCGAACTATGGCTACACCTTC. Translated: CASSQDREANYGYTF.

This clone was counted once. V gene TRBV5-1 combines with J gene TRBJ1-1; D not resolved. Germline CDR1 is SGHRS and CDR2 is YFSETQ. The CDR3 length is 14 residues. V lost 0 bases and J 4 bases, leaving 10 bases between the germline ends. The CDR3 DNA follows: TGCGCCAGCAGCTTGGAGGTGGGTCTCACTGAAGCTTTCTTT. This translates into CASSLEVGLTEAFF. Based on the CDR3 plus reference TRBV5-1 and TRBJ1-1, the full variable domain is KAGVTQTPRYLIKTRGQQVTLSCSPISGHRSVSWYQQTPGQGLQFLFEYFSETQRNKGNFPGRFSGRQFSNSRSEMNVSTLELGDSALYLCASSLEVGLTEAFFGQGTRLTVV.

The chain recombines TRBV4-1 with TRBJ1-4; 9 bases match TRBD1. Germline assignment: CDR1 MGHRA and CDR2 YSYEKL. The junction had 13 bases not matched to a gene; V was cut back by 0 bases and J by 8 bases. CDR3 length: 18 residues. For the CDR3, the DNA is TGCGCCAGCAGCCAAGATCCGGAAAGTGGGACAGGGAGAGAAAAACTGTTTTTT. It encodes CASSQDPESGTGREKLFF.

This chain connects TRBV2 to TRBJ2-1, with a possible D match to TRBD2 (5 bases). This CDR3 contains 13 residues. Germline loops: CDR1 SNHLY, CDR2 FYNNEI. Trimming removed 6 bases from V and 5 bases from J, with 11 bases in between. CDR3 region: CASSVTRNNEQFF. CDR3 coding DNA: TGTGCCAGCAGCGTTACTAGAAACAATGAGCAGTTCTTC.

The V and J genes are TRBV5-1 and TRBJ2-1, with 7 bases fitting TRBD1. Trimming took 3 bases from V and 6 from J; bases not matched to a gene: 9. The CDR3 is 15 residues long. From germline, CDR1 is SGHRS and CDR2 YFSETQ. The CDR3 region has the DNA TGCGCCAGCAGCTCCGGACAGGCCTCCCTCAATGAGCAGTTCTTC. As protein: CASSSGQASLNEQFF.

The V call is TRBV6-1, the J call TRBJ1-1; D gene uncertain. The CDR3 loop spans 12 amino acids. The V gene lost 6 bases and the J gene lost 7 bases, with 12 bases spanning the gap. CDR1 is MNHNS and CDR2 is SASEGT in the germline V gene. CDR3 in DNA: TGTGCCAGCAGAGTAGGACGCTATGAAGCTTTCTTT. This codes for CASRVGRYEAFF.